This T cell receptor beta chain was obtained from a study of monozygotic twins with cystic fibrosis. Repertoires were generated with immunoSEQ multiplex PCR, while TCRdb's copy carries only in-frame clones and drops some. The data show 30,000 to 40,000 clones, around 65% seen once. Concerning this clone: Its matching antigen is unknown.

The CDR3 spans 14 residues. Looked up from germline, CDR1 is LNHNV and CDR2 is YYDKDF (reference sequence). Trimming pared 8 bases from V and 0 bases from J, leaving 12 bases between. General study points: Nucleotide-identical clonotype sharing was significantly higher within monozygotic CF twin pairs than between unrelated CF individuals.

Source material: blood. This receptor was obtained from a girl between 5 and 17 years old with cystic fibrosis. This chain connects TRBV15 to TRBJ2-3; TRBD2 is a possible D gene (5 bases). The CDR3: CATHISGSTDTQYF. The CDR3 nucleotides are TGTGCCACCCACATCAGCGGAAGCACAGATACGCAGTATTTT.